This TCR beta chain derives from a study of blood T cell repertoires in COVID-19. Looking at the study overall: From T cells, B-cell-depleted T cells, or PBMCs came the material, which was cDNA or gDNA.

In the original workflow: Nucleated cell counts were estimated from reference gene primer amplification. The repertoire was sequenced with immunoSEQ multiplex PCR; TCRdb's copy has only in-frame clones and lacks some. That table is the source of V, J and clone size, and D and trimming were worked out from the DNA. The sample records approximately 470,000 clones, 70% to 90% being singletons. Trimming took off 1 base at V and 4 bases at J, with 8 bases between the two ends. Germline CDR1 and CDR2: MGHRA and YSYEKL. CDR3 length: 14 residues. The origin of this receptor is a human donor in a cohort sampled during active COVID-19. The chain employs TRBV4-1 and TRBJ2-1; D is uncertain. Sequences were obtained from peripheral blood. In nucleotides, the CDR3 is TGCGCCAGCAGCCAAGGTCAGTTTTACAATGAGCAGTTCTTC. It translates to CASSQGQFYNEQFF.